The rows below give T cell receptor beta chains drawn from one sample of a study of vaccination effects on CD4 cells after COVID-19. Antigens of these TCRs are unknown. Data came from immunoSEQ multiplex PCR; TCRdb stores just in-frame clones and leaves some out. The sample yields 50,000 to 70,000 clones, 70% to 85% seen once. The sample in question was CD4+ T cells from PBMCs cultured without peptide, obtained after COVID-19 vaccination. All receptors derive from a human donor who received a COVID-19 vaccine. Both conserved end residues are part of each CDR3. The D gene is left open where the match is weak.

J | D | V | CDR3
TRBJ1-3 | . | TRBV7-2 | CARGTGNTIYF
TRBJ1-5 | . | TRBV7-2 | CASTHGQEQSAQHF
TRBJ2-1 | TRBD2 | TRBV27 | CASRRTSVYGEQFF
TRBJ2-4 | TRBD2 | TRBV6-1 | CASSAGLAGADGIQYF
TRBJ1-1 | TRBD1 | TRBV7-3 | CASSSYPGQTEAFF
TRBJ2-5 | TRBD1 | TRBV19 | CASSIGTVKETQYF
TRBJ2-5 | . | TRBV10-3 | CAISGSGTAAEAQYF
TRBJ1-1 | . | TRBV6-5 | CASSFRGIDTEAFF
TRBJ2-3 | TRBD1 | TRBV24-1 | CATSNPGTENAEYF
TRBJ2-5 | TRBD1 | TRBV2 | CASTQTGGQETQYF
TRBJ1-1 | . | TRBV10-2 | CASSLTGTFKRAFF
TRBJ2-1 | TRBD2 | TRBV7-9 | CASSYGGVDEQFF
TRBJ1-1 | . | TRBV3-1/TRBV3-2 | CASSHRQPNTEAFF
TRBJ1-1 | . | TRBV5-1 | CASSLDDQGDTEAFF
TRBJ1-5 | . | TRBV6-5 | CASSYSRPFNQPQHF